Listed below are T cell receptor beta chains from one sample, sequenced in a study of T cell changes during pregnancy in multiple sclerosis. TCRdb's copy holds only in-frame clones and misses some; the assay was immunoSEQ multiplex PCR. The data contain 65,000 to 80,000 clones, about 92% of them singletons. Sample: CD4+ T cells from peripheral blood mononuclear cells, taken before pregnancy. The source is a female donor with multiple sclerosis, enrolled in a pregnancy study. Both conserved end residues are part of each CDR3. D genes are given only for firm matches. Size is omitted from some rows. Given values are once, few, many or a class for expanded clones.

size: NA
J: TRBJ1-2
V: TRBV19
length: 14
D: TRBD1
CDR3: CASSPTGGGYGYTF
DNA: TGTGCCAGTAGTCCGACAGGGGGTGGCTATGGCTACACCTTC

size: NA
J: TRBJ1-3
V: TRBV28
length: 18
D: TRBD1
CDR3: CASSFLRQGVFSGNTIYF
DNA: TGTGCCAGCAGTTTCCTTAGACAGGGGGTTTTCTCTGGAAACACCATATATTTT

size: NA
J: TRBJ2-3
V: TRBV18
length: 19
D: TRBD2
CDR3: CASSPLPGTSGKVGDTQYF
DNA: TGTGCCAGCTCGCCACTCCCCGGGACTAGCGGGAAGGTTGGAGATACGCAGTATTTT

size: NA
J: TRBJ1-1
V: TRBV6-6
length: 16
D: TRBD1
CDR3: CASSYPLGQGGTEAFF
DNA: TGTGCCAGCAGTTACCCACTCGGACAGGGGGGCACTGAAGCTTTCTTT

size: NA
J: TRBJ1-1
V: TRBV9
length: 13
D: NA
CDR3: CASSVSGGTEAFF
DNA: TGTGCCAGCAGCGTAAGTGGAGGTACTGAAGCTTTCTTT

size: NA
J: TRBJ1-4
V: TRBV19
length: 17
D: TRBD1
CDR3: CASSMRVTGAKNEKLFF
DNA: TGTGCCAGTAGTATGCGGGTAACAGGGGCGAAAAATGAAAAACTGTTTTTT

size: NA
J: TRBJ2-3
V: TRBV19
length: 16
D: TRBD2
CDR3: CASSTGLAQGTDTQYF
DNA: TGTGCCAGTAGTACCGGACTAGCGCAGGGCACAGATACGCAGTATTTT

size: NA
J: TRBJ2-7
V: TRBV19
length: 15
D: TRBD1
CDR3: CASSIGGQAGYEQYF
DNA: TGTGCCAGTAGTATTGGGGGACAGGCCGGGTACGAGCAGTACTTC

size: NA
J: TRBJ1-5
V: TRBV28
length: 15
D: NA
CDR3: CASSLSQGLDQPQHF
DNA: TGTGCCAGCAGTTTATCACAGGGTCTGGATCAGCCCCAGCATTTT

size: once
J: TRBJ1-1
V: TRBV25-1
length: 13
D: NA
CDR3: CASSAKPNSEAFF
DNA: TGTGCCAGCAGTGCCAAACCAAACAGTGAAGCTTTCTTT

size: NA
J: TRBJ2-7
V: TRBV28
length: 13
D: TRBD1
CDR3: CATRVGQHYEQYF
DNA: TGTGCCACTCGAGTGGGACAGCACTACGAGCAGTACTTC

size: NA
J: TRBJ1-1
V: TRBV6-5
length: 16
D: NA
CDR3: CASSYETRVWGTEAFF
DNA: TGTGCCAGCAGTTACGAGACCAGGGTCTGGGGCACTGAAGCTTTCTTT

size: NA
J: TRBJ2-3
V: TRBV11-2
length: 17
D: NA
CDR3: CASSLEGAGASTDTQYF
DNA: TGTGCCAGCAGCTTAGAGGGGGCGGGGGCCAGCACAGATACGCAGTATTTT

size: NA
J: TRBJ1-1
V: TRBV20-1
length: 10
D: NA
CDR3: CSARDLEAFF
DNA: TGCAGTGCTAGAGATCTTGAAGCTTTCTTT

size: NA
J: TRBJ2-3
V: TRBV7-6
length: 15
D: TRBD2
CDR3: CASSLLAGGRDTQYF
DNA: TGTGCCAGCAGCTTGTTAGCGGGGGGCCGGGATACGCAGTATTTT

size: NA
J: TRBJ2-1
V: TRBV4-2
length: 15
D: TRBD1
CDR3: CASSNRDREAGEQFF
DNA: TGTGCCAGCAGCAACCGGGACAGGGAAGCGGGTGAGCAGTTCTTC

size: NA
J: TRBJ1-5
V: TRBV19
length: 14
D: NA
CDR3: CASSIPGGDQPQHF
DNA: TGTGCCAGTAGTATACCTGGGGGCGATCAGCCCCAGCATTTT

size: NA
J: TRBJ1-1
V: TRBV10-3
length: 15
D: TRBD1
CDR3: CAMSGDRGPYTEAFF
DNA: TGTGCCATGTCTGGGGACAGGGGGCCGTACACTGAAGCTTTCTTT

size: NA
J: TRBJ1-5
V: TRBV11-2
length: 14
D: NA
CDR3: CASSLEASNQPQHF
DNA: TGTGCCAGCAGCTTAGAGGCTAGCAATCAGCCCCAGCATTTT

size: medium-sized
J: TRBJ2-7
V: TRBV5-1
length: 14
D: TRBD2
CDR3: CASSSTGGAYEQYF
DNA: TGCGCCAGCAGCTCGACGGGAGGCGCCTACGAGCAGTACTTC

size: NA
J: TRBJ1-6
V: TRBV10-2
length: 17
D: TRBD1
CDR3: CASSGQGSSSPNSPLHF
DNA: TGCGCCAGCAGCGGACAGGGGAGCTCATCCCCGAATTCACCCCTCCACTTT

size: NA
J: TRBJ2-5
V: TRBV7-3
length: 15
D: TRBD1
CDR3: CASSLGQGGGETQYF
DNA: TGTGCCAGCAGCTTAGGACAGGGGGGCGGGGAGACCCAGTACTTC

size: NA
J: TRBJ2-1
V: TRBV4-2
length: 14
D: TRBD2
CDR3: CASSQDWTSEEQFF
DNA: TGTGCCAGCAGCCAAGATTGGACTAGCGAGGAGCAGTTCTTC

size: NA
J: TRBJ2-6
V: TRBV2
length: 17
D: TRBD1
CDR3: CASSRDRKPLGANVLTF
DNA: TGTGCCAGCAGTCGGGACAGGAAACCTCTGGGGGCCAACGTCCTGACTTTC

size: NA
J: TRBJ2-7
V: TRBV30
length: 12
D: NA
CDR3: CAWRRVSYEQYF
DNA: TGTGCCTGGAGACGGGTCTCCTACGAGCAGTACTTC

size: NA
J: TRBJ1-1
V: TRBV10-3
length: 14
D: TRBD1
CDR3: CAISGTGGNTEAFF
DNA: TGTGCCATCAGTGGGACAGGGGGGAACACTGAAGCTTTCTTT

size: NA
J: TRBJ2-3
V: TRBV28
length: 16
D: NA
CDR3: CASSLLMGGRTDTQYF
DNA: TGTGCCAGCAGTTTACTTATGGGAGGTAGGACAGATACGCAGTATTTT

size: NA
J: TRBJ1-4
V: TRBV5-1
length: 16
D: NA
CDR3: CASSFGNTGTGEKLFF
DNA: TGCGCCAGCAGCTTCGGGAATACAGGGACGGGTGAAAAACTGTTTTTT

size: NA
J: TRBJ1-6
V: TRBV6-1
length: 14
D: NA
CDR3: CASSGSSYNSPLHF
DNA: TGTGCCAGCAGTGGCAGCTCCTATAATTCACCCCTCCACTTT

size: NA
J: TRBJ2-1
V: TRBV19
length: 14
D: NA
CDR3: CASSTRGLYNEQFF
DNA: TGTGCCAGTAGTACGCGGGGCCTCTACAATGAGCAGTTCTTC

size: NA
J: TRBJ1-3
V: TRBV6-5
length: 14
D: NA
CDR3: CASSLTGNGNTIYF
DNA: TGTGCCAGCAGCCTTACAGGGAATGGAAACACCATATATTTT

size: NA
J: TRBJ1-5
V: TRBV10-2
length: 16
D: TRBD1
CDR3: CASSERGLGSNQPQHF
DNA: TGCGCCAGCAGTGAAAGGGGGCTTGGTAGCAATCAGCCCCAGCATTTT

size: NA
J: TRBJ1-1
V: TRBV5-4
length: 15
D: TRBD1
CDR3: CASSSPTGMNTEAFF
DNA: TGTGCCAGCAGCTCCCCGACAGGGATGAACACTGAAGCTTTCTTT

size: NA
J: TRBJ1-1
V: TRBV7-3
length: 14
D: NA
CDR3: CASQPGQLHTEAFF
DNA: TGTGCCAGCCAACCCGGACAGCTGCACACTGAAGCTTTCTTT

size: NA
J: TRBJ2-1
V: TRBV10-1
length: 15
D: TRBD2
CDR3: CASTEGLAGNNEQFF
DNA: TGCGCCAGCACAGAAGGACTAGCGGGGAACAATGAGCAGTTCTTC

size: NA
J: TRBJ2-1
V: TRBV7-2
length: 13
D: NA
CDR3: CASSLAYRNEQFF
DNA: TGTGCCAGCAGCTTAGCGTATCGGAATGAGCAGTTCTTC

size: NA
J: TRBJ2-2
V: TRBV12-5
length: 16
D: TRBD1
CDR3: CASGLGTGVGTGELFF
DNA: TGTGCTAGTGGTTTGGGGACAGGGGTTGGCACCGGGGAGCTGTTTTTT

size: NA
J: TRBJ2-1
V: TRBV9
length: 15
D: TRBD2
CDR3: CASTYGTSGMNEQFF
DNA: TGTGCCAGCACCTACGGGACTAGCGGAATGAATGAGCAGTTCTTC